Following are 18 T cell receptor beta chains from one sample sequenced in a study of chemoradiotherapy in HPV16-positive cancers. Sequenced by immunoSEQ multiplex PCR; TCRdb stores in-frame clones only, minus some. The repertoire includes thousands of clones, approximately 79% of them detected once, and 16% sits in the top ten. Source: tumor tissue, taken from a patient who underwent chemoradiotherapy. Receptor source: a human donor with HPV-associated anogenital cancer.

The chain carries TRBV6-6 and TRBJ1-3; tentative D call: TRBD1 (6 bases). This CDR3 spans 14 amino acids. The V end was cut by 6 bases, the J end by 2 bases, with 11 bases between. CDR1 is MNHNY, CDR2 SVGAGI, per germline (reference sequence). The CDR3 nucleotides read TGTGCCAGCAGCGTGGGGGCACCTGGAAACACCATATATTTT. Encoded protein: CASSVGAPGNTIYF.

This chain joins TRBV2 and TRBJ1-6; possible D gene TRBD1, 5 bases. The CDR3 spans 19 residues. Trimming took off 6 bases at V and 0 bases at J, with 21 bases between the two ends. Looked up from germline, CDR1 is SNHLY and CDR2 is FYNNEI. The chain's CDR3 is CASRPGPGRGSSYNSPLHF. CDR3 DNA: TGTGCCAGCAGGCCGGGCCCGGGGAGGGGAAGCTCCTATAATTCACCCCTCCACTTT.

The chain combines TRBV7-8 with TRBJ2-3; 11 nucleotides align to TRBD2. This CDR3 has 15 amino acids. Trimming cost V 3 bases and J 3 bases; bases outside gene matches: 2. From germline, CDR1 is SGHVS and CDR2 FQNEAQ. CDR3 bases: TGTGCCAGCAGCTTTAGCGGGGGGGCTACAGATACGCAGTATTTT. Translated: CASSFSGGATDTQYF.

This chain connects TRBV7-2 to TRBJ2-7; 9 nucleotides align to TRBD2. This CDR3 is 15 amino acids long. The germline V gene has CDR1 SGHTA and CDR2 FQGNSA. V lost 5 bases and J lost 4; bases outside the gene matches: 9. In DNA form, the CDR3 reads TGTGCCAGCAGCCTAACCAGCGGGGGGTTGTACGAGCAGTACTTC. Its protein product is CASSLTSGGLYEQYF.

V is TRBV11-3 and J is TRBJ2-1, with 10 bases aligning to TRBD2. Trimming took 0 bases from V and 0 from J; bases not matched to a gene: 5. Germline V gene sequence: CDR1 SGHNT, CDR2 YENEEA. The CDR3 covers 18 residues. CDR3 residues: CASSLETSGESSYNEQFF. CDR3 DNA: TGTGCCAGCAGCTTAGAAACTAGCGGGGAGAGCTCCTACAATGAGCAGTTCTTC.

This clone has only one observation. V and J are TRBV14 and TRBJ1-2; 7 nucleotides align to TRBD1. Germline V gives CDR1 SGHDN, CDR2 FVKESK. CDR3 length: 14 residues. The trim removed 4 bases at V and 4 bases at J, leaving 6 bases unmatched. The CDR3: CASSPGTDLYGYTF. The CDR3 nucleotides read TGTGCCAGCAGCCCCGGGACAGATCTCTATGGCTACACCTTC.

V usage is TRBV6-4 and J usage is TRBJ2-1, with TRBD2 matching 8 bases. CDR1 and CDR2 from the germline V gene are MRHNA and SNTAGT. Trimming removed 3 bases from V and 8 bases from J; junction bases left unmatched: 9. The CDR3 runs 15 residues. The CDR3 DNA follows: TGTGCCAGCAGTGAAGGAATCGGGGGGGCTGATGAGCAGTTCTTC. Encoded protein: CASSEGIGGADEQFF.

This clone occurred once. The chain uses TRBV2 and TRBJ1-1, with 10 bases lining up with TRBD1. The CDR3 contains 16 residues. Germline CDR1 and CDR2: SNHLY and FYNNEI. J was trimmed by 0 bases and V by 2 bases; bases with no gene match: 3. The CDR3 protein is CASSERDRGVNTEAFF. CDR3 sequence (DNA): TGTGCCAGCAGTGAAAGGGACAGGGGAGTGAACACTGAAGCTTTCTTT.

The chain employs TRBV20-1 and TRBJ2-7; tentatively, D is TRBD1 (5 bases). V shed 7 bases and J shed 4 bases, with 8 bases lying between them. Germline loops: CDR1 DFQATT, CDR2 SNEGSKA (reference sequence). The CDR3 has 10 amino acids. In nucleotides, the CDR3 is TGCAGTGGGGGCTTTTACGAGCAGTACTTC. Translated, it gives CSGGFYEQYF.

This clone was recorded once. The chain uses TRBV19 and TRBJ1-2; D is uncertain. Germline V CDR1 and CDR2: LNHDA, SQIVND (reference sequence). V shed 3 bases and J shed 4 bases, with 9 bases lying between them. This CDR3 has 13 residues. The DNA of the CDR3 is TGTGCCAGTAGTATCGCCTTGACCTATGGCTACACCTTC. It translates to CASSIALTYGYTF.

This sequence joins TRBV5-4 and TRBJ1-4; D uncertain. The V and J ends lost 4 bases and 6 bases respectively, with 19 bases between them. The CDR3 extends over 16 amino acids. The germline gives CDR1 SGHNT, CDR2 YYREEE (reference sequence). The CDR3 protein is CASSPIGGSNHEKLFF. The CDR3 nucleotides are TGTGCCAGCAGCCCAATCGGTGGTAGCAACCATGAAAAACTGTTTTTT.

The rearrangement joins TRBV2 to TRBJ1-3; D is uncertain. In germline, CDR1 is SNHLY, CDR2 FYNNEI. The V end lost 3 bases, the J end lost 0 bases, and 9 bases lay between the germline ends. This CDR3 contains 15 residues. CDR3 sequence reads: CASSDGSGSGNTIYF. In DNA form, the CDR3 reads TGTGCCAGCAGTGACGGATCAGGCTCTGGAAACACCATATATTTT.

This sequence joins TRBV7-9 and TRBJ2-4; D perhaps matches TRBD2 (6 bases). Germline V gives CDR1 SEHNR, CDR2 FQNEAQ (reference sequence). The CDR3 extends over 16 amino acids. Trimming removed 1 base from V and 3 bases from J, with 13 bases in between. CDR3 nucleotides: TGTGCCAGCAGCTTAGGTGGAGGGATCGACAAAAACATTCAGTACTTC. Amino acid sequence: CASSLGGGIDKNIQYF.

The CDR3 is CASRTAGSGNTIYF. The CDR3 DNA sequence: TGTGCCAGCAGGACTGCAGGGTCTGGAAACACCATATATTTT. This sequence joins TRBV2 and TRBJ1-3; TRBD1 is a possible D gene (5 bases). The CDR3 is 14 amino acids. The ends were cut back, 6 bases at V and 1 base at J, with 10 bases in the middle. Germline V CDR1 and CDR2: SNHLY, FYNNEI.

The chain uses TRBV21-1 and TRBJ2-3; the DNA was not compared with TRBD1, the D call given in the table. TRBV21-1 is shown as a pseudogene. This CDR3 is built from 14 residues. Written as DNA, the CDR3 is TGTGCCAGCAAGGCTTATAGGGGGCAAGATACGCAGTATTTT. Encoded protein: CASKAYRGQDTQYF.

The CDR3 DNA follows: TGTGCCAGCAGTGACTCTGGCAGCCTCGACATCTATGGCTACACCTTC. This translates into CASSDSGSLDIYGYTF. The gene calls are TRBV25-1 and TRBJ1-2; D ambiguous. Germline CDR1 MGHDK, CDR2 SYGVNS. This CDR3 has 16 amino acids. The V and J ends lost 3 bases and 4 bases respectively, with 18 bases between them.

This clone has more than one count but fewer than ten. The genes are TRBV5-5 and TRBJ1-1; D call uncertain. The CDR3 sequence is 13 residues long. Trimming left V 4 bases short and J 8 bases short, with 15 bases between. Germline CDR1 SGHKS, CDR2 YYEKEE (reference sequence). In nucleotides, the CDR3 is TGTGCCAGCAGCGCGTCCTCTCCGGGGGAAGCTTTCTTT. Translation: CASSASSPGEAFF. The full variable domain, rest sourced from reference TRBV5-5 and TRBJ1-1, is DAGVTQSPTHLIKTRGQQVTLRCSPISGHKSVSWYQQVLGQGPQFIFQYYEKEERGRGNFPDRFSARQFPNYSSELNVNALLLGDSALYLCASSASSPGEAFFGQGTRLTVV.

The V and J genes are TRBV7-3 and TRBJ2-2, with TRBD1 matching over 10 bases. The germline CDR1 and CDR2 sequences are SGHTA and FQGTGA. This CDR3 spans 15 amino acids. The V and J ends lost 1 base and 6 bases, in that order; junction bases with no gene match: 2. The CDR3 spells CASSLRGQGSGELFF. The CDR3 DNA reads as TGTGCCAGCAGCTTAAGGGGACAGGGGTCCGGGGAGCTGTTTTTT. The complete variable domain, with remaining parts taken from reference TRBV7-3 and TRBJ2-2, reads GAGVSQTPSNKVTEKGKYVELRCDPISGHTALYWYRQSLGQGPEFLIYFQGTGAADDSGLPNDRFFAVRPEGSVSTLKIQRTERGDSAVYLCASSLRGQGSGELFFGEGSRLTVL.